The rows below give T cell receptor beta chains drawn from one sample of a study of blood T cells in healthy people across ages. TCRdb called the 5' RACE reads again in MiXCR, with one record for every CDR3 protein. The sample yields 910,000 or so distinct CDR3 sequences, just over 50% seen once. Input material: blood. Every receptor here comes from a woman in her sixties or seventies in good health. The CDR3 runs from the conserved cysteine through the conserved F or W. D genes are given only for firm matches. A row's size may be missing; if present it is once, few, many or a size class.

D,size,V,J,DNA,CDR3
-,-,TRBV7-9,TRBJ1-6,TGTGCCAGCAGCTTATGGTCGCTGGGTCTGATGGATTCACCCCTCCACTTT,CASSLWSLGLMDSPLHF
TRBD1,-,TRBV5-1,TRBJ2-7,TGCGCCAGCAGCCCGACAGGGGCCCTCTACGAGCAGTACTTC,CASSPTGALYEQYF
-,-,TRBV28,TRBJ2-5,TGTGCCAGCACCCCGATCGGGGACAACCACAATGAGCAGTACTTC,CASTPIGDNHNEQYF
-,-,TRBV15,TRBJ2-6,TGTGCCACCAGCAGAGATAAGGGCGGGAATATGGCTGGGGCCAACGTCCTGACTTTC,CATSRDKGGNMAGANVLTF
-,-,TRBV4-2,TRBJ1-2,TGTGCCAGCAGCCAAGCCCCGGTGGGCTATGGCTACACCTTC,CASSQAPVGYGYTF
-,once,TRBV9,TRBJ2-6,TGTGCCAGCAGCGTAGCTGCTAGGGGATCTGGGGCCAACGTCCTGACTTTC,CASSVAARGSGANVLTF
-,few,TRBV28,TRBJ2-7,TGTGCCAGCAGTTTCAACAGGGTGGTGTACGAGCAGTACTTC,CASSFNRVVYEQYF
TRBD2,-,TRBV20-1,TRBJ2-1,TGCAGTGCTAGCCGCACTAGCGGAGTTTACAATGAGCAGTTCTTC,CSASRTSGVYNEQFF
-,once,TRBV20-1,TRBJ1-1,TGCAGTGCTAGAGATAAGGCAGGGATTTACACTGAGGCTTTCTTT,CSARDKAGIYTEAFF
-,-,TRBV4-2,TRBJ2-3,TGTGCCAGCAGCCAAGAGACAGGCACTAGCACAGATACGCAGTATTTT,CASSQETGTSTDTQYF
-,-,TRBV9,TRBJ2-1,TGTGCCAGCAGCGTAGGCGGCAGGGGGGCCTACAATGAGCAGTTCTTC,CASSVGGRGAYNEQFF
-,-,TRBV5-5,TRBJ2-6,TGTGCCAGCAGCTTTGAGCAGCCCTCTGGGGCCAACGTCCTGACTTTC,CASSFEQPSGANVLTF
TRBD2,once,TRBV18,TRBJ2-3,TGTGCCAGCTCACCGCTAGCGGGAGATTCAGATACGCAGTATTTT,CASSPLAGDSDTQYF
-,-,TRBV4-1,TRBJ1-2,TGCGCCAGCAGCCAAGATGGTGCGGAGGGCTACACCTTC,CASSQDGAEGYTF
TRBD1,-,TRBV29-1,TRBJ2-1,TGCAGCGTTGTGGACAGGGCGTATGAGCAGTTCTTC,CSVVDRAYEQFF
-,few,TRBV3-1,TRBJ2-4,TGTGCCAGCAGCCAAGCCAGGAGCTTAGCCAAAAACATTCAGTACTTC,CASSQARSLAKNIQYF
-,-,TRBV12-3/TRBV12-4,TRBJ2-2,TGTGCCAGCAGTTTATTCGCCCGGCAGGGGAACACCGGGGAGCTGTTTTTT,CASSLFARQGNTGELFF
-,-,TRBV7-6,TRBJ2-1,TGTGCCAGAACGCTTATTTTGGGGGCGGCCCGCTCCGATCGTGGGGAGCAGTTCTTC,CARTLILGAARSDRGEQFF
-,-,TRBV3-1,TRBJ2-7,TGTGCCAGCAGCCAAAACAACAGGGTCGAGCAGTACTTC,CASSQNNRVEQYF
-,-,TRBV15,TRBJ1-6,TGTGCCACCAGCTCCCGTGACGGTACAAATTCACCCCTCCACTTT,CATSSRDGTNSPLHF
-,-,TRBV30,TRBJ1-2,TGTGCCTTAGACAACGCAGGTGGGAGCTATGGCTACACCTTC,CALDNAGGSYGYTF
-,few,TRBV20-1,TRBJ1-2,TGCAGTGCTACGCAGGGCTATGGCTACACCTTC,CSATQGYGYTF
TRBD2,-,TRBV3-1,TRBJ2-3,TGTGCCAGCAGCTTAAGCGGGAGTGGTACAGATACGCAGTATTTT,CASSLSGSGTDTQYF
TRBD1,-,TRBV20-1,TRBJ2-1,TGCAGTGCTAGAGAGACAGGGCTGGTTGGCAATGAGCAGTTCTTC,CSARETGLVGNEQFF
-,few,TRBV12-3/TRBV12-4,TRBJ1-6,TGTGCCAGCAGCCCGGTACGGGAGATGCCTAAGATTGATTCACCCCTCCACTTT,CASSPVREMPKIDSPLHF
TRBD1,few,TRBV7-9,TRBJ1-2,TGTGCCAGCAGCTCAGGGACAGGGTCAGTTTATGGCTACACCTTC,CASSSGTGSVYGYTF
-,-,TRBV6-5,TRBJ2-7,TGTGCCAGCAGTTACGGAGAATCCGAGCAGTACTTC,CASSYGESEQYF
-,-,TRBV7-3,TRBJ2-3,TGTGCCAGCAGCTTAAACGGGCGGTCTAGCACAGATACGCAGTATTTT,CASSLNGRSSTDTQYF
-,once,TRBV5-1,TRBJ2-4,TGCGCCAGCAGCCCCCCGTCTAGCATTCAGTACTTC,CASSPPSSIQYF
-,few,TRBV7-2,TRBJ2-3,TGTGCCAGCAGCCTTGACTGGACTAGCACAGATACGCAGTATTTT,CASSLDWTSTDTQYF
TRBD1,few,TRBV27,TRBJ2-1,TGTGCCAGCAGTTTCACAGGGGGCTACAATGAGCAGTTCTTC,CASSFTGGYNEQFF
TRBD2,once,TRBV20-1,TRBJ2-1,TGCAGTGCTATTCTAGCGGGCATCTACAATGAGCAGTTCTTC,CSAILAGIYNEQFF
TRBD1,-,TRBV7-7,TRBJ2-1,TGTGCCAGCAGCTTAGGAGGGACAGGGGGTCATGAGCAGTTCTTC,CASSLGGTGGHEQFF
-,-,TRBV29-1,TRBJ1-1,TGCAGCGTGGGTCTAGGGCAGAACACTGAAGCTTTCTTT,CSVGLGQNTEAFF
TRBD2,few,TRBV7-8,TRBJ2-3,TGTGCCAGCAGCCCAAGGACTAGCGGGACTACAGATACGCAGTATTTT,CASSPRTSGTTDTQYF
-,-,TRBV18,TRBJ2-7,TGTGCCAGCTCACCCCGGTGGGGGGACACCTACGAGCAGTACTTC,CASSPRWGDTYEQYF
TRBD2,-,TRBV20-1,TRBJ2-5,TGCAGTGCTAGAGCCGGGAGGGCCATTGGAGAGACCCAGTACTTC,CSARAGRAIGETQYF
TRBD1,-,TRBV27,TRBJ1-5,TGTGCCAGCAGTATCGACAGGGGGGGCAATCAGCCCCAGCATTTT,CASSIDRGGNQPQHF
-,-,TRBV7-9,TRBJ2-7,TGTGCCAGCAGTCATGATAGCGGTAACTCCTACAATGAGCAGTACTTC,CASSHDSGNSYNEQYF
TRBD1,-,TRBV6-1,TRBJ1-2,TGTGCCAGCAGTGAAGCTCAGGGACAGGGATCGTATGGCTACACCTTC,CASSEAQGQGSYGYTF
-,-,TRBV28,TRBJ1-2,TGTGCCAGCAGTTTAAGGGGACTTGGTGGCTACACCTTC,CASSLRGLGGYTF
-,-,TRBV4-1,TRBJ2-7,TGCGCCAGCAGCCAAGAATCGTGGGATTCCTACGAGCAGTACTTC,CASSQESWDSYEQYF
TRBD2,-,TRBV20-1,TRBJ2-3,TGCAGCGGTCTAGCGGGAGTCGGAGATACGCAGTATTTT,CSGLAGVGDTQYF
-,-,TRBV28,TRBJ2-7,TGTGCCAGCCGCGCCGGGGGAGAGAACCACGAGCAGTACTTC,CASRAGGENHEQYF
TRBD2,-,TRBV5-1,TRBJ2-4,TGCGCCAGCAGCTTGGTAGCGGGAGTAGAGAACATTCAGTACTTC,CASSLVAGVENIQYF
-,-,TRBV7-3,TRBJ2-5,TGTGCCAGCAGCCCGGAAGGGTGGGAGACCCAGTACTTC,CASSPEGWETQYF
-,-,TRBV20-1,TRBJ2-1,TGCAGTGCCTCCATGGGGTATGAGCAGTTCTTC,CSASMGYEQFF